These 7 T cell receptor beta chains share one sample of origin, sequenced in a study of shared clonotypes between healthy human individuals. The table came from immunoSEQ multiplex PCR; TCRdb's copy has only in-frame clones and leaves some out. The repertoire holds 2 million to 2.5 million clones, with more than 90% as singletons. The sequencing input was naive CD4+ T cells sorted from blood. This sample's subset: CD45RA+ positively selected. The source of these receptors is a man between 18 and 35 years old in good health.

V and J are TRBV29-1 and TRBJ1-5; 7 bases match TRBD1. The CDR3 extends over 14 amino acids. V gave up 6 bases and J gave up 3 bases; unmatched junction bases: 8. In germline, CDR1 is SQVTM, CDR2 ANQGSEA. CDR3 coding DNA: TGCAGCGTGGTTATACAGGGGACCAATCAGCCCCAGCATTTT. Translated, it gives CSVVIQGTNQPQHF. Full variable domain (missing parts from reference TRBV29-1 and TRBJ1-5): SAVISQKPSRDICQRGTSLTIQCQVDSQVTMMFWYRQQPGQSLTLIATANQGSEATYESGFVIDKFPISRPNLTFSTLTVSNMSPEDSSIYLCSVVIQGTNQPQHFGDGTRLSIL.

The chain couples TRBV7-3 to TRBJ1-1; TRBD1 agrees at 8 bases. The ends lost 5 bases at V and 4 bases at J; junction bases unmatched: 3. The germline V gene encodes CDR1 SGHTA and CDR2 FQGTGA. The CDR3 consists of 13 residues. The CDR3 region is CASSEQGGTEAFF. The CDR3 DNA reads TGTGCCAGCAGCGAACAGGGGGGCACTGAAGCTTTCTTT.

The chain uses TRBV4-3 and TRBJ2-2; TRBD2 matches 10 bases. V lost 4 bases, J lost 4 bases, and 6 bases stayed unmatched. Germline loops: CDR1 LGHNA, CDR2 YSLEER. The CDR3 is 16 amino acids. In DNA, the CDR3 is TGCGCCAGCAGCCGAATAGCGGGAGGATTCACCGGGGAGCTGTTTTTT. This sequence encodes CASSRIAGGFTGELFF.

This chain joins TRBV5-1 and TRBJ2-2, with TRBD2 identical over 13 bases. The length of the CDR3 is 15 residues. V trimming: 7 bases; J trimming: 3 bases; junction bases outside the gene matches: 3. Per germline, CDR1 SGHRS and CDR2 YFSETQ. CDR3 residues: CASQGLAGDTGELFF. The DNA of the CDR3 is TGCGCCAGCCAAGGACTAGCGGGAGACACCGGGGAGCTGTTTTTT.

The rearrangement joins TRBV5-1 to TRBJ2-2; 11 bases line up with TRBD2. CDR3 size: 17 residues. Germline V gives CDR1 SGHRS, CDR2 YFSETQ. V was pared by 2 bases and J by 1 base, with 4 bases of the junction left unmatched. CDR3 coding DNA: TGCGCCAGCAGCTTCGGACTAGCGGGCAGGAACACCGGGGAGCTGTTTTTT. This gives the protein CASSFGLAGRNTGELFF.

The chain has TRBV10-1 and TRBJ2-7, with 8 bases lining up with TRBD2. V was pared by 6 bases and J by 4 bases, with 14 bases of the junction left unmatched. CDR3 length: 16 residues. The germline CDR1 and CDR2 sequences are WNHNN and SYGVQD (reference sequence). The DNA of the CDR3 is TGCGCCAGCAGCCGTCCTAGCGGGCGCTCGGGGTACGAGCAGTACTTC. Translation gives CASSRPSGRSGYEQYF.

The V gene is TRBV30, the J gene TRBJ1-5; perhaps TRBD1 as D (5 bases). Deletions cut 4 bases from V and 4 bases from J, with 14 bases between. The CDR3 has 14 amino acids. Looked up from germline, CDR1 is GTSNPN and CDR2 is SVGIG (reference sequence). The CDR3 loop is CAWTVSGGNQPQHF. CDR3 DNA sequence: TGTGCCTGGACCGTTTCGGGGGGGAATCAGCCCCAGCATTTT.